This passage covers 2 T cell receptor beta chains from one sample sequenced in a study of blood T cell repertoires in COVID-19. Data came from immunoSEQ multiplex PCR; TCRdb stores just in-frame clones and leaves some out. The profile shows 150,000 to 250,000 clones, 65% to 90% of them singletons. Sequenced sample: PBMCs or T cells enriched from blood (not recorded which). These receptor sequences come from a middle-aged man who had recovered from COVID-19.

This rearrangement joins TRBV24-1 to TRBJ2-5, with 10 bases lining up with TRBD1. The CDR3 runs 15 residues. CDR1 and CDR2 (germline): KGHDR, SFDVKD. V lost 4 bases, J lost 5 bases, and 6 bases stayed unmatched. The CDR3 DNA follows: TGTGCCACCAGTGACCCCGGGACAGGGGATGAGACCCAGTACTTC. Its protein is CATSDPGTGDETQYF.

The chain employs TRBV11-2 and TRBJ2-2, with 8 positions matching TRBD2. The germline V gene encodes CDR1 SGHAT and CDR2 FQNNGV. With 2 bases clipped from V and 2 bases from J, the junction kept 4 bases outside the gene matches. The CDR3 has 16 residues. The CDR3 DNA is TGTGCCAGCAGCTTATCAGCGGGAGTTAACACCGGGGAGCTGTTTTTT. Translated, it gives CASSLSAGVNTGELFF. Using reference TRBV11-2 and TRBJ2-2 for the parts outside the CDR3, the full variable domain is EAGVAQSPRYKIIEKRQSVAFWCNPISGHATLYWYQQILGQGPKLLIQFQNNGVVDDSQLPKDRFSAERLKGVDSTLKIQPAKLEDSAVYLCASSLSAGVNTGELFFGEGSRLTVL.